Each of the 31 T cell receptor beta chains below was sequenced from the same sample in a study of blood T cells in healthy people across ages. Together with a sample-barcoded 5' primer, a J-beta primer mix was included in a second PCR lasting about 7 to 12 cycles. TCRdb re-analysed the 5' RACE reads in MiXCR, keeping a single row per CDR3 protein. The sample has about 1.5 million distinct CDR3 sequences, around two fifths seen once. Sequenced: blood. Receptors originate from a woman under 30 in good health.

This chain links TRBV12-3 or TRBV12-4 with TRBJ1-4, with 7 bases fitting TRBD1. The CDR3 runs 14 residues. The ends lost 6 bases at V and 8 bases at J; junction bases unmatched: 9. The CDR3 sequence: CASSLGGGQEKLFF. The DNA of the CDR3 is TGTGCCAGCAGCCTTGGGGGGGGACAGGAAAAACTGTTTTTT.

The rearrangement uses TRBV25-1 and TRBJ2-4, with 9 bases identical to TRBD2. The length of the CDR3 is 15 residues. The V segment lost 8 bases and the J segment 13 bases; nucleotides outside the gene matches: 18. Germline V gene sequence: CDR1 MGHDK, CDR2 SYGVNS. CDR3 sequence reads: CASAFLASGDNEQYF. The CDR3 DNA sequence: TGTGCCAGCGCCTTTTTGGCTAGCGGGGACAATGAGCAGTACTTC.

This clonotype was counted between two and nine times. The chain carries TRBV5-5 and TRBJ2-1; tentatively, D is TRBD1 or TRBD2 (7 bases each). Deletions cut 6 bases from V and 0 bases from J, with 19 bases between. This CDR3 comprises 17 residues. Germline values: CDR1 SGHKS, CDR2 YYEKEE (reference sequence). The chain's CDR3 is CASNLRGGPSSYNEQFF. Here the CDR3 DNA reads TGTGCCAGCAATCTCAGGGGGGGCCCAAGCTCCTACAATGAGCAGTTCTTC.

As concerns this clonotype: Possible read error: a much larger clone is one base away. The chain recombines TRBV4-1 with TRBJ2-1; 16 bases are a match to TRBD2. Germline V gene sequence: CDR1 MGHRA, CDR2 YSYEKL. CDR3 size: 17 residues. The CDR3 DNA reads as TGCACCAGCAGCCAAGAGGGACTAGCGGGAGGGGTAAATGAGCAGTTCTTC. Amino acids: CTSSQEGLAGGVNEQFF.

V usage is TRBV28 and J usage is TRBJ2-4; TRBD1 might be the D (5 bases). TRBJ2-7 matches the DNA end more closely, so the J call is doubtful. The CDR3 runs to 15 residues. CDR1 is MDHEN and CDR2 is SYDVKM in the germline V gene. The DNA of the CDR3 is TGTGCCAGCAGTTCTCGCAGGGAAGCCTCGTACGAGCAGTACTTC. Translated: CASSSRREASYEQYF.

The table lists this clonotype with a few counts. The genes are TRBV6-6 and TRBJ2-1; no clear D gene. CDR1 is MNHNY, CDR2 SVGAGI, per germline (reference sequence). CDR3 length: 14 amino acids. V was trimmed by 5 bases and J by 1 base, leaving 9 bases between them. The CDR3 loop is CASSGQVSYNEQFF. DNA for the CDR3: TGTGCCAGCAGTGGGCAGGTTTCCTACAATGAGCAGTTCTTC.

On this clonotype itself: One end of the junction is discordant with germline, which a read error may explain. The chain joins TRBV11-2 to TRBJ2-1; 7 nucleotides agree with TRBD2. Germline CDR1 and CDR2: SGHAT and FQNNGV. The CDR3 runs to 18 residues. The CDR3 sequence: CASSLGPTAGDSHNEQFF. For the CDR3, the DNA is TGTGCCAGCAGCTTAGGCCCAACGGCGGGGGACTCCCACAATGAGCAGTTCTTC.

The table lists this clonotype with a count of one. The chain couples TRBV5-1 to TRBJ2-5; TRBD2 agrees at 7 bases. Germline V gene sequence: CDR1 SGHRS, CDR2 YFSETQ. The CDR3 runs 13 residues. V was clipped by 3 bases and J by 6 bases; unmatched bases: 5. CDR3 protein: CASSSTSPQTQYF. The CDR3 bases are TGCGCCAGCAGCTCGACTAGCCCCCAGACCCAGTACTTC. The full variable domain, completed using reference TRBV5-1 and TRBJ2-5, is KAGVTQTPRYLIKTRGQQVTLSCSPISGHRSVSWYQQTPGQGLQFLFEYFSETQRNKGNFPGRFSGRQFSNSRSEMNVSTLELGDSALYLCASSSTSPQTQYFGPGTRLLVL.

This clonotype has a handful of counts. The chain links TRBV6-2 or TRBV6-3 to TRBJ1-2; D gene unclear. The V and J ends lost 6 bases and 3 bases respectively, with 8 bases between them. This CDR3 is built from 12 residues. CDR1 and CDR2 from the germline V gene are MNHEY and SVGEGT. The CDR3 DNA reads TGTGCCAGCAGCGGAAATTACTATGGCTACACCTTC. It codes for CASSGNYYGYTF.

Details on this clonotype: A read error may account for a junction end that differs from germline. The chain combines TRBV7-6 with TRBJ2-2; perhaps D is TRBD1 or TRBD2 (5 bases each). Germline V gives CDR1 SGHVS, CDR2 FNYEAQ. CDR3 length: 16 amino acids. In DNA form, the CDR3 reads TGTGCTAGCACCCCTCGCGGGCAGGGAGACACCGGGGAGCTGTTTTTT. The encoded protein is CASTPRGQGDTGELFF.

CDR3 loop: CASSKEVEGTAVGDTEAFF. The CDR3, as DNA: TGTGCCAGCAGCAAAGAGGTTGAGGGGACGGCCGTGGGGGACACTGAAGCTTTCTTT. V is TRBV21-1 and J is TRBJ1-1. TRBV21-1 is marked as a pseudogene. This CDR3 contains 19 residues.

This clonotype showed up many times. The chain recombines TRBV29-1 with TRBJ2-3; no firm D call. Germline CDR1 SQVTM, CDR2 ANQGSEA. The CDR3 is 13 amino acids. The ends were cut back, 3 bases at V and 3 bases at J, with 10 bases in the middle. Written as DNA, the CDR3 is TGCAGCGTTGAGAATATGGCTACAGATACGCAGTATTTT. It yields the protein CSVENMATDTQYF.

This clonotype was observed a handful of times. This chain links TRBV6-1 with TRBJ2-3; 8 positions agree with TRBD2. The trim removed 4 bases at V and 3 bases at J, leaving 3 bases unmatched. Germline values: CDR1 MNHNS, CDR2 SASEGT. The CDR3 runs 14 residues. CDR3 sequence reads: CASSALAATDTQYF. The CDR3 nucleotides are TGTGCCAGCAGTGCACTAGCGGCAACAGATACGCAGTATTTT.

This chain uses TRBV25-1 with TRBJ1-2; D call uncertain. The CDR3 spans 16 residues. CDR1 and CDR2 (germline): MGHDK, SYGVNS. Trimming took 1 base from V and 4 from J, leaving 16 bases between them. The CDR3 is CASSESTWNSLYGYTF. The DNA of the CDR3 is TGTGCCAGCAGTGAATCTACCTGGAACAGCCTCTATGGCTACACCTTC.

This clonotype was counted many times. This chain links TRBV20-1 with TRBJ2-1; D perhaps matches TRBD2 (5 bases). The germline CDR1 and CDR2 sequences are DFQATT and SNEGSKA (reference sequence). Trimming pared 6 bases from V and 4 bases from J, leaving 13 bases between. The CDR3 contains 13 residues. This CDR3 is CSADRGPYNEQFF. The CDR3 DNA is TGCAGTGCCGATCGAGGGCCTTACAATGAGCAGTTCTTC.

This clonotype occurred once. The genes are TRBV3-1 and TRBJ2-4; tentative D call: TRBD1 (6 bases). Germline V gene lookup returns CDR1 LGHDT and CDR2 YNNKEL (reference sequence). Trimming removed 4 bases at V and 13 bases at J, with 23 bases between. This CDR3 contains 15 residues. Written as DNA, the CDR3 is TGTGCCAGCAGCCGACCAGGGGCAAGCGTGACGGAGCAGTACTTC. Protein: CASSRPGASVTEQYF.

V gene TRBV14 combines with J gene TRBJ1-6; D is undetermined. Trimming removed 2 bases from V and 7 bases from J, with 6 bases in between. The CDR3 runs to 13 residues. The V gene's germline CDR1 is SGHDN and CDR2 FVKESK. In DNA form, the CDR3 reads TGTGCCAGCAGCCAACTGCTGAATTCACCCCTCCACTTT. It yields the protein CASSQLLNSPLHF.

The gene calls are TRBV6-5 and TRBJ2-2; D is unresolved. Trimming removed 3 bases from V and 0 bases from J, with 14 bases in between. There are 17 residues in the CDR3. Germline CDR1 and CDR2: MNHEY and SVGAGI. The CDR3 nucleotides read TGTGCCAGCAGTTATCGGTCGTCGGAACCGAACACCGGGGAGCTGTTTTTT. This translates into CASSYRSSEPNTGELFF.

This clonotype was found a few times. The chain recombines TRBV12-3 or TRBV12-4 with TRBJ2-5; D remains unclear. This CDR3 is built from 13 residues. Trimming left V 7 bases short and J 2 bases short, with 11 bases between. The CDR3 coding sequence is TGTGCCAGCACCGTACACCGACAAGAGACCCAGTACTTC. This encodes CASTVHRQETQYF.

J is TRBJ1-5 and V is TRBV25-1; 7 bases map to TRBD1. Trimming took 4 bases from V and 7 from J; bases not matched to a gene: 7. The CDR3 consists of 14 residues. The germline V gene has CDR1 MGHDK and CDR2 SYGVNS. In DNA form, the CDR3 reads TGTGCCAGCAGTGCCGCGACAGGGAGACAGCCCCAGCATTTT. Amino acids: CASSAATGRQPQHF. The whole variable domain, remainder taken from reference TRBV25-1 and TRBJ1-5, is EADIYQTPRYLVIGTGKKITLECSQTMGHDKMYWYQQDPGMELHLIHYSYGVNSTEKGDLSSESTVSRIRTEHFPLTLESARPSHTSQYLCASSAATGRQPQHFGDGTRLSIL.

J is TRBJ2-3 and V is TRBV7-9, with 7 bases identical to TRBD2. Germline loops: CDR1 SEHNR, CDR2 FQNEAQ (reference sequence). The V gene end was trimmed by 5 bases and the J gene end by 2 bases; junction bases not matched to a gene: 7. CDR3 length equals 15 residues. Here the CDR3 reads CASSRDGGFTDTQYF. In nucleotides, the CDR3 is TGTGCCAGCAGCCGCGACGGGGGGTTCACAGATACGCAGTATTTT.

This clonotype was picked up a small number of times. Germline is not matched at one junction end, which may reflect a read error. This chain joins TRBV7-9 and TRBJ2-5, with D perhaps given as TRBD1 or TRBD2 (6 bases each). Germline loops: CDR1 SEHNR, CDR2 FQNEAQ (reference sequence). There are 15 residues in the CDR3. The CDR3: CPSSLVGGGQETQYF. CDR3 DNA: TGTCCCAGCAGCCTTGTAGGGGGAGGTCAAGAGACCCAGTACTTC.

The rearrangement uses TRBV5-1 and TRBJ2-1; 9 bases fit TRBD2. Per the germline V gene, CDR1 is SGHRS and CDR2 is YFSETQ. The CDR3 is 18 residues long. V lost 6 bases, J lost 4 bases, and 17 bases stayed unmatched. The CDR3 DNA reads TGCGCCAGCACCCTCCCAGCGGGCGGGAGGGCCGGATACAATGAGCAGTTCTTC. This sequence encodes CASTLPAGGRAGYNEQFF.

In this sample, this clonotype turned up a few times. CDR3 DNA sequence: TGTGCCAGCAGCTACGGACTAGCGGGTAGAGAGGGAGATACGCAGTATTTT. Translating it yields CASSYGLAGREGDTQYF. This chain links TRBV6-5 with TRBJ2-3; 11 nucleotides match TRBD2. The CDR3 has 17 residues. V shed 6 bases, J shed 5 bases, and the junction held 13 bases outside the gene matches. Germline V gene sequence: CDR1 MNHEY, CDR2 SVGAGI.

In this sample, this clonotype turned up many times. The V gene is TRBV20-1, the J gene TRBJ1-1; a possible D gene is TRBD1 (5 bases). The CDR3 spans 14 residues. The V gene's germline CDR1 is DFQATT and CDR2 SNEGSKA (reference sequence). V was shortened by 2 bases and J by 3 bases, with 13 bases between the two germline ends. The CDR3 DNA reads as TGCAGTGCTAGACCAACAGGTCGCGACACTGAAGCTTTCTTT. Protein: CSARPTGRDTEAFF.

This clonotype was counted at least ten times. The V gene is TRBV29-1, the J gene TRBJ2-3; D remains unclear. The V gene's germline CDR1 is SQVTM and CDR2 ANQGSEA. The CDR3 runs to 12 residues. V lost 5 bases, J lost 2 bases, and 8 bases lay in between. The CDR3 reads CSVQRATDTQYF. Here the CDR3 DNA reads TGCAGCGTTCAAAGGGCCACAGATACGCAGTATTTT.

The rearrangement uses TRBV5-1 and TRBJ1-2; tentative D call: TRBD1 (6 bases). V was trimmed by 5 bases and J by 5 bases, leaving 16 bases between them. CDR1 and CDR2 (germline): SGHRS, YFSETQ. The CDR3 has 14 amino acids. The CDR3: CASSTGQTMYGYTF. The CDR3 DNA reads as TGCGCCAGCAGTACCGGACAGACCATGTATGGCTACACCTTC.

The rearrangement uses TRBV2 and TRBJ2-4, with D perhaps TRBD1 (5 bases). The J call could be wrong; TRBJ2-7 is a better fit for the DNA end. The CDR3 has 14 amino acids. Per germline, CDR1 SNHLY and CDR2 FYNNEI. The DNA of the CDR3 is TGTGCCAGCAGTGAAAGTCAGGGTGCTAGCGAGCAGTACTTC. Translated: CASSESQGASEQYF.

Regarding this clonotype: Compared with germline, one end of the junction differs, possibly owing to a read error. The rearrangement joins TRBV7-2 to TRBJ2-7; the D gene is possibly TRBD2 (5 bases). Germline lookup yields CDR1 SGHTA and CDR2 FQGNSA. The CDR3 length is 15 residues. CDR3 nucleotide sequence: TGTGCTAGCAGCTTAGCACTAGTTGGACCCTACGGGCAGTACTTC. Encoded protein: CASSLALVGPYGQYF.

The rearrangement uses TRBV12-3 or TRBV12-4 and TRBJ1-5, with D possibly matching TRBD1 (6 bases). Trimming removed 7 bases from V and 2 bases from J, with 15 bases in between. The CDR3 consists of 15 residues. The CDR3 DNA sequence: TGTGCCAGCAATCCGGACAGCGGAGGCAATCAGCCCCAGCATTTT. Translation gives CASNPDSGGNQPQHF.

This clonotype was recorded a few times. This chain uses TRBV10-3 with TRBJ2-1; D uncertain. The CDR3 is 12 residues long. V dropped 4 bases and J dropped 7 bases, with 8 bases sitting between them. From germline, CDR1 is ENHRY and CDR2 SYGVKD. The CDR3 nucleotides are TGTGCCATCAGTGGGCAAACTAATGAGCAGTTCTTC. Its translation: CAISGQTNEQFF.